What follows describes a single TCR beta chain. Its antigen is not identified. These data originate in a study of chemoradiotherapy in HPV16-positive cancers. At the level of the study: Functional T-cell assays on a couple of HPV16-positive patients' cells defined candidate HPV-specific clones and common TCR motifs. The study, taken as a whole, reports: Candidate HPV-specific clones and E7-related TCR motifs grew in tumor during treatment.

Over chemoradiotherapy, repertoires were sampled more than once. This CDR3 region has 15 residues. The junction had 9 bases not matched to a gene; V was cut back by 5 bases and J by 3 bases. CDR1 MNHEY and CDR2 SVGAGI come from the germline V gene. Repertoires were generated with immunoSEQ multiplex PCR, while TCRdb's copy carries only in-frame clones and drops some. This sample has some 12,000 clones; around 80% occur once, and the top ten carry 1.1%. The chain employs TRBV6-5 and TRBJ2-7, with 8 positions matching TRBD1. The sequence came from a human donor with HPV-associated anogenital cancer. This sample was taken from a patient who underwent chemoradiotherapy. The CDR3 DNA sequence: TGTGCCAGCAGTCCCCGACAGGGGTCCAGCTACGAGCAGTACTTC. Protein: CASSPRQGSSYEQYF.